Described below is a single T cell receptor beta chain sequence and its context. As yet, its antigen is unknown. The data belong to a study of cytomegalovirus exposure and HLA in healthy donors. PCR involved 60 Vbeta and 13 Jbeta primers. Profiling relied on immunoSEQ multiplex PCR, and the TCRdb table lists in-frame clones only, not all of them. Of about 160,000 clones in the sample, over 70% were seen once. Trimming shortened V by 5 bases and J by 1 base, and 8 bases separated the two germline ends. Germline values: CDR1 SEHNR, CDR2 FQNEAQ (reference sequence). This CDR3 contains 13 residues. Findings and caveats of the study: Among the CMV-associated chains, three were confirmed in vitro as specific for CMV antigens.

This TCR was recovered from a woman in her fifties or sixties in good health and CMV-seropositive. The specimen was PBMCs. The chain couples TRBV7-9 to TRBJ1-1, with no clear D. The CDR3 region has the DNA TGTGCCAGCAGCCCCGGAGGGAACACTGAAGCTTTCTTT. Its protein product is CASSPGGNTEAFF.